One and the same sample provided the 15 T cell receptor beta chains below, sequenced in a study of vaccination and CD4 T cells after COVID-19. The antigens of these receptors remain unknown. Sequenced with the Oncomine TCR Beta short-read assay was DNA taken from cultured CD4+ T cells. TCRdb re-derived calls from the PCR reads in MiXCR, one entry per CDR3 protein. The sample includes roughly 18,000 distinct CDR3 sequences, 70% seen only once; the top ten take around 6%. Noted treatment: roughly ten-day PBMC culture with coronavirus spike peptide pools or control peptides (ViraFEST assay). The sequencing input was CD4+ T cells from blood, cultured in vitro. Source of these receptors: a human donor who had recovered from COVID-19.

This clonotype was observed a few times. CDR3 loop: CASSLQSGQPQHF. Written as DNA, the CDR3 is TGTGCCAGCAGCCTACAGTCCGGCCAGCCCCAGCATTTT. The chain couples TRBV6-4 to TRBJ1-5; D is unclear. Germline CDR1 reads MRHNA; CDR2 reads SNTAGT. The length of the CDR3 is 13 residues. V gave up 6 bases and J gave up 7 bases, with 13 bases separating them.

The genes are TRBV10-1 and TRBJ2-1; 12 nucleotides match TRBD1. The V gene end was trimmed by 5 bases and the J gene end by 7 bases; junction bases not matched to a gene: 6. Germline CDR1 reads WNHNN; CDR2 reads SYGVQD (reference sequence). The CDR3 totals 15 residues. CDR3 region: CASSPGTGGKNEQFF. The CDR3, as DNA: TGCGCCAGCAGTCCCGGGACAGGGGGCAAGAATGAGCAGTTCTTC.

The chain links TRBV24-1 to TRBJ2-3, with a tentative D call TRBD2 (6 bases). CDR1 KGHDR and CDR2 SFDVKD come from the germline V gene. Trimming shortened V by 4 bases and J by 6 bases, and 16 bases separated the two germline ends. The CDR3 runs to 15 residues. The DNA of the CDR3 is TGTGCCACCAGTGACCCGCGGAGGGCCTTGGATACGCAGTATTTT. Its translation is CATSDPRRALDTQYF.

The V gene is TRBV6-2 or TRBV6-3, the J gene TRBJ1-6, with D possibly matching TRBD1 (5 bases). Germline V CDR1 and CDR2: MNHEY, SVGEGT. Trimming left V 3 bases short and J 11 bases short, with 17 bases between. The CDR3 contains 15 residues. This CDR3 reads CASSYRQGGMTPLHF. CDR3 coding DNA: TGTGCCAGCAGTTATCGGCAGGGAGGAATGACACCCCTCCACTTT.

The genes are TRBV20-1 and TRBJ1-1, with unresolved D. V was pared by 1 base and J by 1 base, with 4 bases between. The germline V gene encodes CDR1 DFQATT and CDR2 SNEGSKA (reference sequence). CDR3 length: 12 amino acids. The CDR3 spells CSARGPNTEAFF. The CDR3 coding sequence is TGCAGTGCTAGAGGACCGAACACTGAAGCTTTCTTT.

A remark on this clonotype: Its ends do not fully match the called genes, so a read error is possible. The genes are TRBV28 and TRBJ1-1; D is unresolved. CDR3 length: 15 residues. The germline V gene encodes CDR1 MDHEN and CDR2 SYDVKM. CDR3 amino acids: CVSSFNGLTYTEAFF. CDR3 nucleotides: TGTGTCAGCAGCTTCAACGGACTTACCTACACTGAAGCTTTCTTT.

There are a few counts of this clonotype. The DNA of the CDR3 is TGTGCCAGCAGCATGGCCGCCGGGCTAGCGAACACCGGGGAGCTGTTTTTT. The encoded protein is CASSMAAGLANTGELFF. The chain combines TRBV21-1 with TRBJ2-2; TRBD1 is taken as the D call from the table, unchecked against the DNA. TRBV21-1 corresponds to a pseudogene. The CDR3 has 17 amino acids.

The J gene is TRBJ2-7, the V gene TRBV7-2; no firm D call. Germline CDR1 reads SGHTA; CDR2 reads FQGNSA. The CDR3 runs 12 residues. Trimming removed 3 bases from V and 4 bases from J, with 7 bases in between. This CDR3 is CASSFIGYEQYF. The CDR3 region has the DNA TGTGCCAGCAGCTTTATTGGGTACGAGCAGTACTTC.

The chain is built from TRBV15 and TRBJ2-1; TRBD2 aligns across 10 bases. With V trimmed by 3 bases and J by 9 bases, 14 bases remained unmatched. Germline CDR1 reads LNHNV; CDR2 reads YYDKDF (reference sequence). The CDR3 covers 17 residues. The DNA of the CDR3 is TGTGCCACCAGCAGGACTTTCGGGCTAGCGGGAGTTGGTGAGCAGTTCTTC. Translation gives CATSRTFGLAGVGEQFF.

The chain is built from TRBV20-1 and TRBJ1-2; unclear D gene. Trimming took 1 base from V and 4 from J, leaving 7 bases between them. Per the germline V gene, CDR1 is DFQATT and CDR2 is SNEGSKA (reference sequence). The CDR3 extends over 12 amino acids. The CDR3 loop reads CSARGGSYGYTF. DNA of the CDR3: TGCAGTGCTAGAGGGGGTTCCTATGGCTACACCTTC.

This sequence joins TRBV10-3 and TRBJ2-3, with TRBD2 identical over 8 bases. The CDR3 is 18 amino acids. V was pared by 5 bases and J by 0 bases, with 13 bases of the junction left unmatched. The V gene's germline CDR1 is ENHRY and CDR2 SYGVKD. The CDR3 DNA reads TGTGCCATCAGTACTAGGGCGGGAGGTTCCGTTAGCACAGATACGCAGTATTTT. It is translated as CAISTRAGGSVSTDTQYF.

The gene calls are TRBV7-2 and TRBJ1-2; no reliable D call. This CDR3 has 13 amino acids. V dropped 7 bases and J dropped 2 bases, with 11 bases sitting between them. CDR1 is SGHTA, CDR2 FQGNSA, per germline. DNA of the CDR3: TGTGCCAGCACCGCAGGTCGGAACTATGGCTACACCTTC. Translation gives CASTAGRNYGYTF.

The V and J genes are TRBV6-2 or TRBV6-3 and TRBJ2-3; D uncertain. CDR1 is MNHEY and CDR2 is SVGEGT in the germline V gene. The CDR3 length is 12 residues. Deletions cut 4 bases from V and 5 bases from J, with 7 bases between. Here the CDR3 DNA reads TGTGCCAGCAGTTGGGTGCAAGATACGCAGTATTTT. Translation: CASSWVQDTQYF.

The J gene is TRBJ1-2, the V gene TRBV20-1, with 8 bases aligning to TRBD1. The germline gives CDR1 DFQATT, CDR2 SNEGSKA (reference sequence). Trimming cost V 6 bases and J 4 bases; bases outside gene matches: 7. The CDR3 has 13 amino acids. CDR3: CSATGGNRYGYTF. The CDR3 DNA reads TGCAGTGCCACAGGGGGAAACCGCTATGGCTACACCTTC.

This chain connects TRBV6-1 to TRBJ2-3, with 7 nucleotides matching TRBD2. CDR1 is MNHNS, CDR2 SASEGT, per germline. The CDR3 runs to 14 residues. V lost 6 bases to trimming and J lost 2 bases; unmatched junction nucleotides: 5. In nucleotides, the CDR3 is TGTGCCAGCAGCACAACTAGCGACACAGATACGCAGTATTTT. Protein product: CASSTTSDTDTQYF.